The source of this T cell receptor beta chain is a study of T cell changes during pregnancy in multiple sclerosis. Clones were sequenced by immunoSEQ multiplex PCR, and TCRdb holds only the in-frame ones, with some missing. The sample comprises some 63,000 clones, roughly 90% of which are singletons, and just over 0.85% rests with the top ten. The germline gives CDR1 MNHNY, CDR2 SVGAGI (reference sequence). V gave up 7 bases and J gave up 5 bases, with 17 bases separating them. This CDR3 is built from 14 residues. The chain combines TRBV6-6 with TRBJ1-2; D is ambiguous. Here the sequenced sample was peripheral blood, taken before pregnancy. The sequence came from a female donor with multiple sclerosis, enrolled in a pregnancy study. In nucleotides, the CDR3 is TGTGCCAGCAATCCCTCAGGTTCTGGGTATGGCTACACCTTC. This gives the protein CASNPSGSGYGYTF.